The 10 T cell receptor beta chains given below trace back to one sample, sequenced in a study of shared clonotypes between healthy human individuals. Data came from immunoSEQ multiplex PCR; TCRdb stores just in-frame clones and leaves some out. In the table there are approximately 940,000 clones, 76% of which are singletons. Sequences were obtained from memory CD4+ T cells sorted from blood. Regarding subset: CD45RA-negative fraction. These receptors were collected from a man between 18 and 29 years old in good health.

CDR3 sequence (DNA): TGTGCCAGCAGTTTAACGGGTACAGGGATCCATGGCTACACCTTC. Residues: CASSLTGTGIHGYTF. This chain uses TRBV28 with TRBJ1-2; D is perhaps TRBD1 (6 bases). This CDR3 region has 15 residues. V was trimmed by 2 bases and J by 6 bases, leaving 16 bases between them. The V gene's germline CDR1 is MDHEN and CDR2 SYDVKM.

V is TRBV5-1 and J is TRBJ2-3; 14 nucleotides align to TRBD2. This CDR3 is 18 amino acids long. V was clipped by 0 bases and J by 4 bases; unmatched bases: 7. In germline, CDR1 is SGHRS, CDR2 YFSETQ. The CDR3 loop is CASSLGGLAGGGSDTQYF. Here the CDR3 DNA reads TGCGCCAGCAGCTTGGGCGGACTAGCGGGGGGAGGATCAGATACGCAGTATTTT.

The chain uses TRBV6-5 and TRBJ1-6; no firm D call. Trimming took off 2 bases at V and 0 bases at J, with 5 bases between the two ends. Germline loops: CDR1 MNHEY, CDR2 SVGAGI. This CDR3 is 15 amino acids long. CDR3 amino acids: CASSYKSSYNSPLHF. In DNA, the CDR3 is TGTGCCAGCAGTTACAAGAGCTCCTATAATTCACCCCTCCACTTT.

As regards this clone: The same CDR3 arises from other DNA sequences in this sample as well. The rearrangement joins TRBV9 to TRBJ2-2; TRBD2 is a possible D gene (5 bases). The CDR3 runs 15 residues. The germline V gene has CDR1 SGDLS and CDR2 YYNGEE. Trimming stripped 0 bases from V and 4 bases from J, with 10 bases between. DNA of the CDR3: TGTGCCAGCAGCGTAGCGGGAAGTGGCACCGGGGAGCTGTTTTTT. Its protein product is CASSVAGSGTGELFF.

The chain couples TRBV10-1 to TRBJ2-7; D not resolved. V was shortened by 4 bases and J by 2 bases, with 12 bases between the two germline ends. Germline V gene sequence: CDR1 WNHNN, CDR2 SYGVQD (reference sequence). The CDR3 spans 14 residues. CDR3 protein: CASSGAGTPYEQYF. In DNA, the CDR3 is TGCGCCAGCAGTGGAGCCGGAACACCCTACGAGCAGTACTTC.

The chain links TRBV6-5 to TRBJ2-2; 8 positions match TRBD1. J was trimmed by 5 bases and V by 5 bases; bases with no gene match: 4. This CDR3 contains 14 residues. The germline V gene has CDR1 MNHEY and CDR2 SVGAGI. The CDR3 loop is CASSPGQGTGELFF. CDR3 DNA sequence: TGTGCCAGCAGTCCCGGACAGGGTACCGGGGAGCTGTTTTTT.

This chain links TRBV7-3 with TRBJ2-3; D is possibly TRBD1 (6 bases). V was shortened by 5 bases and J by 1 base, with 13 bases between the two germline ends. CDR1 and CDR2 (germline): SGHTA, FQGTGA. The CDR3 runs 15 residues. The CDR3 reads CASSEQGRGTDTQYF. CDR3 DNA sequence: TGTGCCAGCAGCGAACAGGGTCGGGGCACAGATACGCAGTATTTT.

As regards this clone: One end of the junction is discordant with germline, which a read error may explain. This chain joins TRBV5-1 and TRBJ2-5; D may be TRBD2 (5 bases). The germline V gene encodes CDR1 SGHRS and CDR2 YFSETQ. The CDR3 runs to 13 residues. The CDR3 DNA follows: TGCGCCAGTTCTAACGGAGGCCAAGAGACTCAGTACTTC. As protein: CASSNGGQETQYF.

Worth noting for this clone: This may come from a read error, since a much larger clone is one base off. The chain joins TRBV5-5 to TRBJ2-1; D is unclear. Trimming cost V 2 bases and J 0 bases, with 6 bases left between them. Germline loops: CDR1 SGHKS, CDR2 YYEKEE (reference sequence). The CDR3 has 14 residues. CDR3 residues: CASSLGSSYNEQFF. The DNA for the CDR3 is TGTGCCAGCAGCTTAGGAAGCTCCTACAATGAGCAGTTCTTC. Together with reference TRBV5-5 and TRBJ2-1, the CDR3 gives the full variable domain: DAGVTQSPTHLIKTRGQQVTLRCSPISGHKSVSWYQQVLGQGPQFIFQYYEKEERGRGNFPDRFSARQFPNYSSELNVNALLLGDSALYLCASSLGSSYNEQFFGPGTRLTVL.

This chain connects TRBV7-6 to TRBJ2-1; 10 bases match TRBD2. V shed 5 bases, J shed 4 bases, and the junction held 11 bases outside the gene matches. The CDR3 covers 17 residues. Germline-derived CDR1 and CDR2 are SGHVS and FNYEAQ. CDR3 loop: CASSLGHGLAEYNEQFF. In DNA, the CDR3 is TGTGCCAGCAGCCTGGGACACGGACTAGCGGAGTACAATGAGCAGTTCTTC.